This T cell receptor beta chain was captured in a study of T cell repertoires in cytomegalovirus infection. Study-wide background: From public TCR beta signatures came an indication of both CMV infection and matching HLA type.

In this sample, this clonotype turned up many times. Its antigen is unidentified. The CDR3 spans 16 residues. Trimming left V 0 bases short and J 2 bases short, with 12 bases between. Looked up from germline, CDR1 is SGHVS and CDR2 is FQNEAQ. MiXCR, applied by TCRdb to the reads, yields one record per CDR3 protein. The sample yields under 90,000 distinct CDR3 sequences, 45% to 50% seen once. The source was CD8+ T cells from cultured PBMCs, collected from culture after CMV antigen stimulation. The V and J genes are TRBV7-8 and TRBJ2-3, with a tentative D call TRBD2 (5 bases). This receptor was identified in a human donor in good health (CMV status not recorded). Some clones in this sample may be carry-over from other donors' samples. The CDR3 bases are TGTGCCAGCAGCTTAGCGAATTCAGCGGCCACAGATACGCAGTATTTT. Amino acid sequence: CASSLANSAATDTQYF.